This passage covers 8 T cell receptor beta chains from one sample sequenced in a study of spatial heterogeneity in lung cancer (dated by TCRdb to about 2019). Study-wide findings and limitations: The tumor nonsynonymous mutation count correlated with the number of expanded intratumoral alpha and beta TCRs.

For these receptors, no antigen is known. The library relied on 5' RACE. Sequencer: NextSeq 500. TCRdb applied fastp at Q25 and MiXCR to the public reads, then kept only in-frame beta chains. Rows with one shared CDR3 protein collapse into an entry with the most common genes and DNA. This sample lists some 7,800 distinct CDR3 sequences; approximately 12% were detected once. The ten largest clones represent roughly 11% of the sample. This specimen's time point label, per the study, means: sample taken at primary tumor resection. This material consisted of lung tumor tissue, taken at surgery. These receptors were obtained from a male donor with early-stage non-small cell lung cancer.

This clonotype appeared many times. CDR3 in amino acids: CATSRGGSGTDTQYF. The CDR3 region has the DNA TGTGCCACCAGCAGAGGCGGGAGTGGAACAGATACGCAGTATTTT. This chain joins TRBV15 and TRBJ2-3, with 7 bases identical to TRBD2. J lost 3 bases, V lost 1 base, and 4 bases had no gene match. The CDR3 extends over 15 amino acids. Germline V gene lookup returns CDR1 LNHNV and CDR2 YYDKDF (reference sequence).

In this sample, this clonotype turned up many times. This chain connects TRBV7-2 to TRBJ2-7; TRBD2 agrees at 9 bases. This CDR3 contains 12 residues. CDR1 SGHTA and CDR2 FQGNSA come from the germline V gene. V trimming: 11 bases; J trimming: 4 bases; junction bases outside the gene matches: 6. CDR3 bases: TGTGCCGGGGGGACTAGCAGTTACGAGCAGTACTTC. Protein: CAGGTSSYEQYF.

In its sample, this clonotype was seen many times. The CDR3 sequence is CASSFGQGYGYTF. For the CDR3, the DNA is TGCGCCAGCAGCTTCGGACAGGGCTATGGCTACACCTTC. V usage is TRBV5-1 and J usage is TRBJ1-2; 8 bases align to TRBD1. With 2 bases clipped from V and 4 bases from J, the junction kept 1 base outside the gene matches. This CDR3 is built from 13 residues. The germline gives CDR1 SGHRS, CDR2 YFSETQ.

The chain carries TRBV12-3 or TRBV12-4 and TRBJ1-4, with 7 nucleotides matching TRBD1. The CDR3 spans 14 residues. J lost 2 bases, V lost 6 bases, and 3 bases had no gene match. The chain's CDR3 is CASSPQGTNEKLFF. CDR3 DNA: TGTGCCAGCAGCCCACAGGGGACTAATGAAAAACTGTTTTTT.

This clonotype was counted only a few times. The chain has TRBV19 and TRBJ1-5, with 8 bases identical to TRBD1. From germline, CDR1 is LNHDA and CDR2 SQIVND (reference sequence). J lost 0 bases, V lost 9 bases, and 7 bases had no gene match. The CDR3 is 15 residues long. CDR3 sequence (DNA): TGTGCCAGCAAGGACAGGGACTATAGCAATCAGCCCCAGCATTTT. It codes for CASKDRDYSNQPQHF.

This clonotype is labeled medium-sized (0.01 to 0.1%). The V call is TRBV5-1, the J call TRBJ2-3; D unclear. Germline assignment: CDR1 SGHRS and CDR2 YFSETQ. The V gene lost 7 bases and the J gene lost 8 bases, with 14 bases spanning the gap. The CDR3 runs to 12 residues. The CDR3 sequence: CASGPGLGTQYF. In DNA, the CDR3 is TGCGCCAGCGGTCCGGGCCTCGGTACGCAGTATTTT.

V usage is TRBV5-1 and J usage is TRBJ2-1; TRBD2 matches at 12 bases. Looked up from germline, CDR1 is SGHRS and CDR2 is YFSETQ. There are 16 residues in the CDR3. V was clipped by 1 base and J by 2 bases; unmatched bases: 1. The CDR3 DNA reads as TGCGCCAGCAGCTTGTGGACTAGCGGGACCTACAATGAGCAGTTCTTC. It encodes CASSLWTSGTYNEQFF. Full variable domain (rest looked up from reference TRBV5-1 and TRBJ2-1): KAGVTQTPRYLIKTRGQQVTLSCSPISGHRSVSWYQQTPGQGLQFLFEYFSETQRNKGNFPGRFSGRQFSNSRSEMNVSTLELGDSALYLCASSLWTSGTYNEQFFGPGTRLTVL.

This clonotype occurred many times. The chain recombines TRBV6-6 with TRBJ2-3, with D tentatively TRBD2 (5 bases). This CDR3 is built from 10 residues. Germline CDR1 is MNHNY and CDR2 is SVGAGI (reference sequence). The V gene lost 10 bases and the J gene lost 5 bases, with 7 bases spanning the gap. CDR3 sequence: CAIGEDTQYF. The CDR3 region has the DNA TGTGCCATCGGGGAAGATACGCAGTATTTT.